This T cell receptor beta chain was sequenced during a study of blood T cell repertoires in COVID-19. For the study at large: COVID-19 samples, acute and convalescent, were from the United States, Italy and Spain. The cDNA or gDNA used as material had been derived from T cells, B-cell-depleted T cells, or PBMCs.

This clone was recorded only once. Source study methods: For nucleated cells, counts were estimated from reference gene primer amplification. Some clones are missing from TCRdb's copy, which holds only in-frame ones; the method was immunoSEQ multiplex PCR. Clone size and V and J calls were adopted from that table, with D and trimming inferred from the DNA. The data hold approximately 300,000 clones, with about 89% observed a single time. The germline gives CDR1 SGHDN, CDR2 FVKESK. This CDR3 is 14 amino acids long. The J segment lost 6 bases and the V segment lost 3 bases, leaving 3 bases of the junction unmatched.

Input material: peripheral blood. This TCR derives from a man between 18 and 35 years old who had recovered from COVID-19. The chain uses TRBV14 and TRBJ1-5; 9 nucleotides agree with TRBD1. The CDR3 region is CASSQTGGAQPQHF. Here the CDR3 DNA reads TGTGCCAGCAGCCAGACAGGGGGAGCTCAGCCCCAGCATTTT. The full variable domain, completed using reference TRBV14 and TRBJ1-5, is EAGVTQFPSHSVIEKGQTVTLRCDPISGHDNLYWYRRVMGKEIKFLLHFVKESKQDESGMPNNRFLAERTGGTYSTLKVQPAELEDSGVYFCASSQTGGAQPQHFGDGTRLSIL.